One and the same sample provided the 7 T cell receptor beta chains below, sequenced in a study of blood T cell repertoires in COVID-19. TCRdb's table, derived via immunoSEQ multiplex PCR, lists solely in-frame clones and lacks some. The sample includes some 120,000 clones, about 88% of them seen just once. The source material was peripheral blood. Receptors originate from a human donor in a cohort sampled during active COVID-19.

V gene TRBV20-1 combines with J gene TRBJ2-5; 11 nucleotides match TRBD2. CDR1 DFQATT and CDR2 SNEGSKA come from the germline V gene (reference sequence). The CDR3 is 11 amino acids. V shed 7 bases and J 5 bases; nucleotides not matched to a gene: 0. CDR3 DNA sequence: TGCAGTGGACTAGCGGGGGAGACCCAGTACTTC. The encoded protein is CSGLAGETQYF.

The rearrangement joins TRBV6-5 to TRBJ2-7, with 8 bases lining up with TRBD1. The CDR3 extends over 14 amino acids. J lost 7 bases, V lost 0 bases, and 5 bases had no gene match. Germline assignment: CDR1 MNHEY and CDR2 SVGAGI. CDR3 nucleotides: TGTGCCAGCAGTTACTCGATCAGGGGGCGTGAGCAGTACTTC. Translation: CASSYSIRGREQYF.

The genes are TRBV11-2 and TRBJ1-1; the D gene is possibly TRBD1 (5 bases). Trimming removed 3 bases from V and 8 bases from J, with 19 bases in between. This CDR3 is built from 15 residues. Germline V gene lookup returns CDR1 SGHAT and CDR2 FQNNGV. Here the CDR3 DNA reads TGTGCCAGCAGCTTCGAGGGACGCTCCGGGGGGGAAGCTTTCTTT. Its protein is CASSFEGRSGGEAFF.

Regarding this clone: Other DNA variants within this sample encode the same CDR3. The chain uses TRBV6-1 and TRBJ1-1; D gene uncertain. The V and J ends lost 3 bases and 8 bases respectively, with 10 bases between them. The CDR3 covers 12 residues. Per germline, CDR1 MNHNS and CDR2 SASEGT. CDR3 bases: TGTGCCAGCAGTGAGGGGTCGGGGGAAGCTTTCTTT. Residues: CASSEGSGEAFF.

This sequence joins TRBV14 and TRBJ2-7, with D perhaps matching TRBD1 (6 bases). The V gene lost 1 base and the J gene lost 5 bases, with 12 bases spanning the gap. Per germline, CDR1 SGHDN and CDR2 FVKESK. The CDR3 length is 14 residues. The CDR3 DNA reads as TGTGCCAGCAGCCAAGTTGCAGGGGTCCACGAGCAGTACTTC. Translation: CASSQVAGVHEQYF.

The V gene is TRBV27, the J gene TRBJ2-2; D is perhaps TRBD1 (6 bases). The germline gives CDR1 MNHEY, CDR2 SMNVEV (reference sequence). V gave up 6 bases and J gave up 0 bases, with 11 bases separating them. CDR3 length equals 15 residues. CDR3 in amino acids: CASRKGVTNTGELFF. The CDR3 DNA sequence: TGTGCCAGCAGGAAGGGGGTTACGAACACCGGGGAGCTGTTTTTT.

This chain links TRBV12-3 or TRBV12-4 with TRBJ2-7, with D hard to call. This CDR3 has 11 amino acids. Trimming pared 7 bases from V and 7 bases from J, leaving 11 bases between. The CDR3 here is CASTGSGEQYF. For the CDR3, the DNA is TGTGCCAGCACCGGGTCCGGGGAGCAGTACTTC.